Reported below is one TCR beta chain. The sample contains more than one DNA sequence encoding this CDR3. The data stem from a study of cytomegalovirus exposure and HLA in healthy donors. Germline loops: CDR1 KGHSH, CDR2 LQKENI. Trimming at V came to 5 bases and at J to 6 bases, leaving 12 bases not matched to a gene. The CDR3 consists of 18 residues. This PCR relied on a set of 60 Vbeta primers and 13 Jbeta primers. Profiling relied on immunoSEQ multiplex PCR, and the TCRdb table lists in-frame clones only, not all of them. This sample's table has some 48,000 clones. The study sampled nominally healthy donors, though unrecorded immune exposures were likely.

V is TRBV18 and J is TRBJ2-2, with 13 bases identical to TRBD2. This TCR was recovered from a man aged 40-49 years in good health and CMV-seropositive. Sequencing input: PBMCs. The CDR3 sequence is CASSSRTSGSSTPGELFF. The CDR3 nucleotides read TGTGCCAGCTCATCACGGACTAGCGGGAGTTCGACTCCCGGGGAGCTGTTTTTT.